A selection of T cell receptor beta chains follows, all from one sample in a study of CD8 T cells in ankylosing spondylitis. MiXCR, applied by TCRdb to the 5' RACE reads, yields one record per CDR3 protein. The top ten clones hold over 7.5% of a sample with 150,000 or so distinct CDR3 sequences, approximately 20% of them seen once. Sequences were obtained from blood, either unsorted or a sorted T cell fraction (not recorded which). The receptors here all came from a male donor with ankylosing spondylitis or in good health (not recorded which). The CDR3 runs from the conserved cysteine through the conserved F or W. A D gene is named only where the DNA matches it firmly. Not all rows give a size; the values are once, few, many and, for expanded clones, a class.

clone size	D gene	CDR3 length	V gene	J gene	CDR3 DNA	CDR3 protein
few	NA	11	TRBV29-1	TRBJ2-5	TGCAGCGTTGTAGAGGAACTGGCCCAGTACTTC	CSVVEELAQYF
many	NA	13	TRBV5-1	TRBJ2-3	TGCGCCAGCAGCTTGGTGGGGGTGGATACGCAGTATTTT	CASSLVGVDTQYF
NA	NA	16	TRBV28	TRBJ2-1	TGTGCCAGCAGTTTAGTGGTTCCTTCCTCCGACAATGAGCAGTTCTTC	CASSLVVPSSDNEQFF
many	TRBD1	15	TRBV4-2	TRBJ2-2	TGTGCCAGCAGCCTTGGGACAGTGGAGAACGGGGAGCTGTTTTTT	CASSLGTVENGELFF
NA	NA	13	TRBV5-1	TRBJ2-2	TGCGCCAGCAGCTCCAGGGTCACCGGGGAGCTGTTTTTT	CASSSRVTGELFF
few	TRBD1	14	TRBV11-1	TRBJ2-7	TGTGCCAGCAGCCGTCGACAGGGAGAATACGAGCAGTACTTC	CASSRRQGEYEQYF
NA	NA	14	TRBV12-3/TRBV12-4	TRBJ1-1	TGTGCCAGCAGTTTGGGGGGGTCGGCGACTGAAGCTTTCTTT	CASSLGGSATEAFF
few	NA	11	TRBV12-3/TRBV12-4	TRBJ1-1	TGTGCCAGCAGTTCCCGAGGGGAAGCTTTCTTT	CASSSRGEAFF
few	NA	10	TRBV29-1	TRBJ2-7	TGCAGCGCCGGTTCGACAGAGCAGTACTTC	CSAGSTEQYF
NA	NA	14	TRBV6-1	TRBJ2-7	TGTGCCAGCAGTGTGCGTCGAAGATTCTACGAGCAGTACTTC	CASSVRRRFYEQYF
few	NA	13	TRBV6-2/TRBV6-3	TRBJ2-7	TGTGCCAGCAGTTACCCGACCGGATACGAGCAGTACTTC	CASSYPTGYEQYF
many	NA	14	TRBV20-1	TRBJ2-1	TGCAGTGCTAGAGGGGGGAGGTACTACAATGAGCAGTTCTTC	CSARGGRYYNEQFF
many	NA	14	TRBV12-3/TRBV12-4	TRBJ2-3	TGTGCCAGCAGTTTATCCAGGCCCCAGGATACGCAGTATTTT	CASSLSRPQDTQYF
once	NA	14	TRBV10-2	TRBJ2-3	TGCGCCAGCAAGGTAGCGACTAGCACAGATACGCAGTATTTT	CASKVATSTDTQYF
many	NA	12	TRBV2	TRBJ1-1	TGTGCCAGCTGGGGACAGAACACTGAAGCTTTCTTT	CASWGQNTEAFF
NA	NA	18	TRBV20-1	TRBJ2-4	TGCAGTGCCCTCCTGGGAGCCATTCGGTCGGGGGCCAAAAACATTCAGTACTTC	CSALLGAIRSGAKNIQYF
few	NA	16	TRBV6-1	TRBJ1-1	TGTGCCAGCAGTGAAAGGTTAAGGCGCGCGAACACTGAAGCTTTCTTT	CASSERLRRANTEAFF
many	NA	11	TRBV28	TRBJ2-2	TGTGCCAGCTTTACCCGGGGGGAGCTGTTTTTT	CASFTRGELFF
NA	TRBD2	16	TRBV20-1	TRBJ2-5	TGCAGTGCTAGACCGTTTACTAGCGGGAGTAGAGAGACCCAGTACTTC	CSARPFTSGSRETQYF
few	NA	15	TRBV5-6	TRBJ1-6	TGTGCCAGCAGCTTGAACGGGAACTATAATTCACCCCTCCACTTT	CASSLNGNYNSPLHF
many	NA	14	TRBV12-3/TRBV12-4	TRBJ1-1	TGTGCCAGCAGTTTGAGAGGGGCGCCTATTGAAGCTTTCTTT	CASSLRGAPIEAFF
many	TRBD2	13	TRBV2	TRBJ2-1	TGTGCCAGCTGGCGCGGGAGAGGAAATGAGCAGTTCTTC	CASWRGRGNEQFF